The rows below give T cell receptor beta chains drawn from one sample of a study of T cells in narcolepsy. Sequencing used immunoSEQ multiplex PCR; TCRdb keeps in-frame clones, though not all of them. The sample consists of around 30,000 clones, over 80% of them appearing once. The sequenced sample was CD45RA- memory CD4+ T cells from PBMCs. These receptors were collected from a human donor with narcolepsy. Both conserved end residues are part of each CDR3. The D gene is left open where the match is weak. Expanded clones are given a class, and other clones once, few, many or no size at all.

TRBJ1-4,NA,19,TRBV19,NA,TGTGCCAGTAGTAAAGCGGGGCCAGGCGGAACAGCAACTAATGAAAAACTGTTTTTT,CASSKAGPGGTATNEKLFF
TRBJ1-4,NA,13,TRBV19,NA,TGTGCCAGTAGGAGGGACCCTAATGAAAAACTGTTTTTT,CASRRDPNEKLFF
TRBJ2-1,TRBD2,16,TRBV5-6,NA,TGTGCCAGCAGCCCCGAGGAGCGGGGAGACTACAATGAGCAGTTCTTC,CASSPEERGDYNEQFF
TRBJ1-1,NA,13,TRBV6-1,NA,TGTGCCAGCAGTGAAGGGGACAACCGTTTGGCTTTCTTT,CASSEGDNRLAFF
TRBJ1-1,TRBD1,17,TRBV15,NA,TGTGCCACCAGCAGCCGAAAGACAGGGACTTTGAACACTGAAGCTTTCTTT,CATSSRKTGTLNTEAFF
TRBJ1-2,NA,15,TRBV6-1,NA,TGTGCCAGCACCCAGAATAGGGGTCCCGAGTATGGCTACACCTTC,CASTQNRGPEYGYTF
TRBJ2-3,NA,11,TRBV6-1,NA,TGTGCCAGCAGGGGGGTAGATACGCAGTATTTT,CASRGVDTQYF
TRBJ2-5,TRBD2,16,TRBV7-3,NA,TGTGCCAGCAGCTTAGTGGGGACTAGCGGGCAAGAGACCCAGTACTTC,CASSLVGTSGQETQYF
TRBJ1-6,NA,14,TRBV11-2,NA,TGTGCCAGCAGTTCGGTGTCCAATAATTCACCCCTCCACTTT,CASSSVSNNSPLHF
TRBJ2-1,NA,14,TRBV5-1,NA,TGCGCCAGCAGCTTGCAGGCGTCCAACAATGAGCAGTTCTTC,CASSLQASNNEQFF
TRBJ2-7,TRBD1,17,TRBV10-1,NA,TGCGCCAGCAGTGAGTCGAATTATGGACAGGGGGCTTACGAGCAGTACTTC,CASSESNYGQGAYEQYF
TRBJ1-2,TRBD1,15,TRBV6-1,NA,TGTGCCAGCAGTGAAGCTGAAGGGGGCACCTATGGCTACACCTTC,CASSEAEGGTYGYTF
TRBJ1-3,NA,16,TRBV5-5,NA,TGTGCCAGCAGCCCGACAGTTTCAAACTCTGGAAACACCATATATTTT,CASSPTVSNSGNTIYF
TRBJ1-2,TRBD1,15,TRBV18,NA,TGTGCCAGCTCGCAACAGGGGGGAATTAACTATGGCTACACCTTC,CASSQQGGINYGYTF
TRBJ2-7,TRBD1,13,TRBV11-2,once,TGTGCCAGCAGCATCGGACAGGTCCACGAGCAGTACTTC,CASSIGQVHEQYF
TRBJ1-1,NA,14,TRBV19,NA,TGTGCCAGTACCCCCGGTGTGAGTTTAACTGAAGCTTTCTTT,CASTPGVSLTEAFF
TRBJ2-7,TRBD2,16,TRBV5-6,once,TGTGCCAGCCGCCCTAGGGGAGGGGTTGGCTCCTACGAGCAGTACTTC,CASRPRGGVGSYEQYF
TRBJ2-5,NA,15,TRBV28,few,TGTGCCAGCAGTCCCCCCCGGGGCGGTCAAGAGACCCAGTACTTC,CASSPPRGGQETQYF
TRBJ2-7,TRBD2,18,TRBV10-1,NA,TGCGCCAGCAACACTCACAGACGGGGCGGGGGGGAGGTCTACGAGCAGTACTTC,CASNTHRRGGGEVYEQYF
TRBJ1-3,TRBD1,14,TRBV7-6,NA,TGTGCCAGCAGCATGCCGGGACAGGGGATGGCCATATATTTT,CASSMPGQGMAIYF